This T cell receptor beta chain emerged from a study of T cell changes during pregnancy in multiple sclerosis. This CDR3 has 13 residues. The V gene lost 6 bases and the J gene lost 4 bases, with 10 bases spanning the gap. The germline V gene encodes CDR1 MNHEY and CDR2 SVGAGI. Libraries were prepared by immunoSEQ multiplex PCR; TCRdb keeps only in-frame clonotypes and omits some of them. The table shows more than 55,000 clones, with approximately 89% occurring only once. This specimen consisted of peripheral blood, obtained in the second trimester of pregnancy. The sequence derives from a female donor with multiple sclerosis, enrolled in a pregnancy study. This chain links TRBV6-5 with TRBJ1-5; a weak D match, TRBD1 (6 bases). CDR3 sequence: CASSLQGNQPQHF. The DNA of the CDR3 is TGTGCCAGCAGCCTTCAGGGGAATCAGCCCCAGCATTTT.